Below, 24 T cell receptor beta chains from the same sample are listed, as sequenced in a study of response to subunit inactivated influenza vaccine. MiXCR, applied by TCRdb to the RT-PCR reads, yields one record per CDR3 protein. The repertoire consists of some 500,000 distinct CDR3 sequences, with 13% occurring once and the leading ten covering about an eighth. The material sequenced was PBMCs from blood, taken 45 days after vaccination. These receptors were collected from a man aged 50 to 60 who received an inactivated influenza vaccine.

This clonotype has ten or more counts. This chain joins TRBV4-2 and TRBJ1-6, with D possibly TRBD1 on 5 matching bases. Trimming shortened V by 1 base and J by 8 bases, and 18 bases separated the two germline ends. CDR1 LGHNA and CDR2 YNFKEQ come from the germline V gene. There are 17 residues in the CDR3. As DNA, the CDR3 is TGTGCCAGCAGCCAAGTGTTCGCGGCCGGGGGGGATTCACCCCTCCACTTT. Its protein product is CASSQVFAAGGDSPLHF.

This rearrangement joins TRBV7-9 to TRBJ2-3; 8 bases align to TRBD1. The germline CDR1 and CDR2 sequences are SEHNR and FQNEAQ (reference sequence). V dropped 4 bases and J dropped 6; count of bases not matched to a gene: 9. CDR3 length: 15 amino acids. The CDR3 protein is CASSSGTGARDTQYF. CDR3 sequence (DNA): TGTGCCAGCAGCTCCGGGACAGGCGCGCGGGATACGCAGTATTTT.

The chain is built from TRBV24-1 and TRBJ2-7; weak D call: TRBD2 (5 bases). This CDR3 contains 14 residues. V was cut by 4 bases and J by 5 bases, with 14 bases left in between. Per the germline V gene, CDR1 is KGHDR and CDR2 is SFDVKD. CDR3 protein: CATSELDGRHEQYF. The DNA of the CDR3 is TGTGCCACCAGTGAACTAGACGGGCGTCACGAGCAGTACTTC.

There are many counts of this clonotype. The chain uses TRBV7-2 and TRBJ2-1; D is uncertain. The V gene's germline CDR1 is SGHTA and CDR2 FQGNSA. This CDR3 is 15 amino acids long. The ends were cut back, 1 base at V and 0 bases at J, with 7 bases in the middle. Here the CDR3 DNA reads TGTGCCAGCAGCTTAGTTGGCAGCTCCTACAATGAGCAGTTCTTC. As protein: CASSLVGSSYNEQFF.

This clonotype was seen a few times. The CDR3 DNA reads as TGTGCCAGCAGTTTCCTAGAAGAGACCCAGTACTTC. It translates to CASSFLEETQYF. This chain connects TRBV12-3 or TRBV12-4 to TRBJ2-5; D gene ambiguous. The CDR3 spans 12 residues. Trimming removed 3 bases at V and 3 bases at J, with 5 bases between.

This clonotype was picked up many times. The chain couples TRBV4-2 to TRBJ2-5; TRBD2 matches at 12 bases. This CDR3 comprises 15 residues. Germline V lookup: CDR1 LGHNA, CDR2 YNFKEQ. V trimming: 6 bases; J trimming: 3 bases; junction bases outside the gene matches: 5. DNA for the CDR3: TGTGCCAGCAGTCTTAGACTAGCGGGGGAAGAGACCCAGTACTTC. Translating it yields CASSLRLAGEETQYF.

In its sample, this clonotype was seen many times. CDR3 coding DNA: TGTGCCACAGCGGGGCGGTACCAAGAGACCCAGTACTTC. Translation gives CATAGRYQETQYF. The rearrangement links TRBV10-3 to TRBJ2-5, with TRBD2 matching 7 bases. The CDR3 is 13 residues long. Looked up from germline, CDR1 is ENHRY and CDR2 is SYGVKD. With 10 bases clipped from V and 0 bases from J, the junction kept 5 bases outside the gene matches.

This clonotype showed up just a few times. The rearrangement joins TRBV4-3 to TRBJ2-3; 14 nucleotides align to TRBD2. The J segment lost 5 bases and the V segment lost 0 bases, leaving 7 bases of the junction unmatched. The CDR3 is 18 residues long. The germline CDR1 and CDR2 sequences are LGHNA and YSLEER. The CDR3 nucleotides read TGCGCCAGCAGCCAAGATGGACTAGCGGGGGGCGCCGGAGATACGCAGTATTTT. It yields the protein CASSQDGLAGGAGDTQYF.

The V and J genes are TRBV6-2 or TRBV6-3 and TRBJ1-1, with 9 bases identical to TRBD1. Per germline, CDR1 MNHEY and CDR2 SVGEGT. V shed 2 bases, J shed 1 base, and the junction held 11 bases outside the gene matches. This CDR3 comprises 18 residues. CDR3 bases: TGTGCCAGCAGTTACCCGACGGGGACAGGGACTCCGAACACTGAAGCTTTCTTT. The encoded protein is CASSYPTGTGTPNTEAFF.

This clonotype was found a few times. The chain employs TRBV4-3 and TRBJ2-7; 9 positions match TRBD1. The CDR3 extends over 17 amino acids. Germline lookup yields CDR1 LGHNA and CDR2 YSLEER. Trimming removed 0 bases from V and 3 bases from J; junction bases left unmatched: 9. Here the CDR3 DNA reads TGCGCCAGCAGCCAAGATTATCTGGGACAGGGTATCTACGAGCAGTACTTC. Translation gives CASSQDYLGQGIYEQYF.

This clonotype was seen a handful of times. The V and J genes are TRBV20-1 and TRBJ2-5, with 10 bases fitting TRBD2. Looked up from germline, CDR1 is DFQATT and CDR2 is SNEGSKA (reference sequence). The CDR3 has 15 residues. V was clipped by 1 base and J by 3 bases; unmatched bases: 5. The CDR3 DNA reads TGCAGTGCTAGAGCCCTAGCGGGGGAAAAAGAGACCCAGTACTTC. Translated: CSARALAGEKETQYF.

This clonotype was seen more than once but under ten times. The gene calls are TRBV5-1 and TRBJ2-7, with 7 positions matching TRBD2. With 4 bases clipped from V and 3 bases from J, the junction kept 10 bases outside the gene matches. This CDR3 comprises 15 residues. CDR1 is SGHRS, CDR2 YFSETQ, per germline. The CDR3 is CASSPGDYHRYEQYF. CDR3 DNA sequence: TGCGCCAGCAGCCCGGGGGACTATCACCGCTACGAGCAGTACTTC.

This clonotype was seen a handful of times. This chain joins TRBV28 and TRBJ2-3; 12 nucleotides match TRBD2. Trimming took 6 bases from V and 3 from J; bases not matched to a gene: 4. The CDR3 has 15 residues. Germline V lookup: CDR1 MDHEN, CDR2 SYDVKM. The CDR3 nucleotides read TGTGCCAGCAGGACTAGCGGGAGAATAACAGATACGCAGTATTTT. Protein: CASRTSGRITDTQYF.

This clonotype was counted many times. This rearrangement joins TRBV5-1 to TRBJ1-2; no clear D. V was cut by 4 bases and J by 6 bases, with 16 bases left in between. Germline V gene sequence: CDR1 SGHRS, CDR2 YFSETQ. The CDR3 runs to 14 residues. The CDR3 is CASSRQALGDGYTF. CDR3 sequence (DNA): TGCGCCAGCAGCCGTCAGGCCCTTGGAGATGGCTACACCTTC.

This clonotype was detected ten times or more. The chain links TRBV9 to TRBJ2-1; D gene uncertain. Trimming stripped 3 bases from V and 5 bases from J, with 18 bases between. This CDR3 is built from 16 residues. Germline CDR1 SGDLS, CDR2 YYNGEE. CDR3 amino acids: CASSAPTGVSNNEQFF. The CDR3 DNA is TGTGCCAGCAGCGCCCCCACTGGCGTCTCGAACAATGAGCAGTTCTTC.

The chain links TRBV7-9 to TRBJ1-3; D is undetermined. The CDR3 length is 14 residues. The germline CDR1 and CDR2 sequences are SEHNR and FQNEAQ (reference sequence). V lost 2 bases to trimming and J lost 4 bases, with 9 bases between them. The CDR3 DNA reads as TGTGCCAGCAGCTTAAGCACAACCGGAAACACCATATATTTT. It codes for CASSLSTTGNTIYF.

The chain has TRBV7-9 and TRBJ2-7; TRBD2 aligns across 11 bases. V lost 7 bases to trimming and J lost 3 bases; unmatched junction nucleotides: 14. Germline-derived CDR1 and CDR2 are SEHNR and FQNEAQ (reference sequence). CDR3 length equals 17 residues. The CDR3 nucleotides are TGTGCCAGCACCCACCCCACGATCACTAGCGGGAGCTACGAGCAGTACTTC. This sequence encodes CASTHPTITSGSYEQYF.

This clonotype was seen a few times. The chain has TRBV6-6 and TRBJ1-1; D is ambiguous. Germline V gene sequence: CDR1 MNHNY, CDR2 SVGAGI (reference sequence). The CDR3 has 11 residues. V lost 0 bases and J lost 8, with 4 bases in between. CDR3 in amino acids: CASSYSKEAFF. CDR3 in DNA: TGTGCCAGCAGTTACTCCAAAGAAGCTTTCTTT.

V is TRBV12-3 or TRBV12-4 and J is TRBJ1-6; D remains unclear. The V gene lost 5 bases and the J gene lost 7 bases, with 9 bases spanning the gap. CDR3 length: 13 residues. CDR3 DNA: TGTGCCAGCAGTACTAGGGTGAATTCACCCCTCCACTTT. Translated, it gives CASSTRVNSPLHF.

This clonotype was seen only a few times. Mismatch with germline at one junction end may stem from a read error. The V gene is TRBV24-1, the J gene TRBJ2-3, with D hard to call. This CDR3 has 13 residues. The germline V gene encodes CDR1 KGHDR and CDR2 SFDVKD. The CDR3 loop reads CATTAVDTDRQYF. The CDR3 bases are TGTGCCACCACGGCAGTCGACACAGATAGGCAGTATTTT.

This clonotype was detected a few times. The rearrangement uses TRBV7-2 and TRBJ2-7; D uncertain. CDR1 is SGHTA and CDR2 is FQGNSA in the germline V gene. The germline V and J ends were trimmed by 5 bases and 6 bases, with 11 bases remaining between them. The CDR3 is made up of 12 amino acids. CDR3 in DNA: TGTGCCAGCAGCATGACACGGCTCGAGCAGTACTTC. Protein product: CASSMTRLEQYF.

This clonotype was detected ten times or more. This chain uses TRBV9 with TRBJ1-3; D unresolved. Germline CDR1 is SGDLS and CDR2 is YYNGEE. The CDR3 consists of 14 residues. V lost 0 bases and J lost 4, with 8 bases in between. CDR3 region: CASSVVGGGNTIYF. The CDR3 nucleotides are TGTGCCAGCAGCGTAGTAGGTGGGGGAAACACCATATATTTT.

This clonotype has at least ten counts. The chain is built from TRBV29-1 and TRBJ1-1, with TRBD1 matching 7 bases. Germline assignment: CDR1 SQVTM and CDR2 ANQGSEA. The V gene end was trimmed by 3 bases and the J gene end by 3 bases; junction bases not matched to a gene: 7. CDR3 length: 14 residues. The CDR3 DNA sequence: TGCAGCGTTGAGACGACAGGGATTTACACTGAAGCTTTCTTT. It yields the protein CSVETTGIYTEAFF.

This clonotype has only a few counts. In nucleotides, the CDR3 is TGTGCCAGCAGTTTTCCTGCGGGAGGTGAGCAAGAGACCCAGTACTTC. This codes for CASSFPAGGEQETQYF. The genes are TRBV12-3 or TRBV12-4 and TRBJ2-5; 8 bases fit TRBD2. CDR3 length: 16 residues. The junction had 8 bases not matched to a gene; V was cut back by 3 bases and J by 2 bases.